Below are 14 T cell receptor beta chains sequenced from a single sample in a study of OX40 agonist ivuxolimab in advanced cancers. The protocol was immunoSEQ multiplex PCR, while the TCRdb copy is restricted to in-frame clones and leaves out a portion. The sample carries some 66,000 clones, roughly four fifths recorded once. Sequences were derived from CD4+ or CD8+ T cells sorted from blood, sampled in a trial of the OX40 agonist ivuxolimab. The receptors stem from an adult with an advanced solid tumor such as melanoma, head and neck, liver or kidney cancer.

This chain links TRBV6-5 with TRBJ2-2; no clear D. V lost 0 bases and J 0 bases, leaving 8 bases between the germline ends. The CDR3 loop spans 16 amino acids. CDR1 is MNHEY, CDR2 SVGAGI, per germline. CDR3 residues: CASSYSERPNTGELFF. Written as DNA, the CDR3 is TGTGCCAGCAGTTACTCAGAGCGACCGAACACCGGGGAGCTGTTTTTT.

J is TRBJ1-1 and V is TRBV6-5; D gene ambiguous. Germline V lookup: CDR1 MNHEY, CDR2 SVGAGI. Trimming took off 5 bases at V and 0 bases at J, with 4 bases between the two ends. The CDR3 length is 12 residues. This CDR3 is CASSTMNTEAFF. The CDR3 DNA is TGTGCCAGCAGTACAATGAACACTGAAGCTTTCTTT.

This clone was counted between two and nine times. CDR3 bases: TGTGCCAGCAGTGGGGACAGGAACTATGGCTACACCTTC. Translating it yields CASSGDRNYGYTF. The rearrangement joins TRBV2 to TRBJ1-2; 8 bases line up with TRBD1. The CDR3 loop spans 13 amino acids. Losses at the gene ends were 4 bases for V and 2 bases for J; bases not matched to a gene: 0. Germline-derived CDR1 and CDR2 are SNHLY and FYNNEI.

This chain connects TRBV14 to TRBJ2-7; TRBD2 matches at 8 bases. CDR1 and CDR2 (germline): SGHDN, FVKESK. CDR3 size: 15 residues. The V gene end was trimmed by 4 bases and the J gene end by 2 bases; junction bases not matched to a gene: 7. CDR3 DNA: TGTGCCAGCAGCCCTAGCGGGTCTAGCCCCTACGAGCAGTACTTC. It encodes CASSPSGSSPYEQYF.

The J gene is TRBJ1-1, the V gene TRBV11-2; perhaps TRBD1 as D (5 bases). The CDR3 is made up of 14 amino acids. Deletions cut 4 bases from V and 7 bases from J, with 16 bases between. CDR1 and CDR2 (germline): SGHAT, FQNNGV. The CDR3 loop is CASSSGGWVIEAFF. CDR3 nucleotide sequence: TGTGCCAGCAGCTCCGGGGGTTGGGTGATTGAAGCTTTCTTT.

The rearrangement links TRBV12-5 to TRBJ2-1; D perhaps matches TRBD2 (5 bases). V was shortened by 5 bases and J by 3 bases, with 8 bases between the two germline ends. From germline, CDR1 is LGHNT and CDR2 FRNRAP. The CDR3 spans 13 residues. The CDR3 spells CASGTTSYNEQFF. In nucleotides, the CDR3 is TGTGCTAGTGGTACCACTAGCTACAATGAGCAGTTCTTC.

This chain connects TRBV19 to TRBJ2-1, with TRBD2 matching over 13 bases. The CDR3 is made up of 19 amino acids. CDR1 and CDR2 from the germline V gene are LNHDA and SQIVND (reference sequence). V lost 6 bases to trimming and J lost 6 bases; unmatched junction nucleotides: 17. The CDR3, as DNA: TGTGCCAGTAGCGGGATCGGACTAGCGGGAGATCTGCAGTTCAATGAGCAGTTCTTC. It specifies CASSGIGLAGDLQFNEQFF.

The V and J genes are TRBV7-7 and TRBJ2-7, with 8 bases identical to TRBD2. Looked up from germline, CDR1 is SSHAT and CDR2 is FNYEAQ (reference sequence). The CDR3 is 18 residues long. V lost 4 bases and J lost 5; bases outside the gene matches: 19. The CDR3 loop is CASSSAAGVLRGWDEQYF. CDR3 DNA sequence: TGTGCCAGCAGCTCCGCAGCGGGAGTTTTACGTGGGTGGGACGAGCAGTACTTC. The full variable domain, in which reference TRBV7-7 and TRBJ2-7 provide the parts outside the CDR3, is GAGVSQSPRYKVTKRGQDVTLRCDPISSHATLYWYQQALGQGPEFLTYFNYEAQPDKSGLPSDRFSAERPEGSISTLTIQRTEQRDSAMYRCASSSAAGVLRGWDEQYFGPGTRLTVT.

The rearrangement joins TRBV29-1 to TRBJ1-2; 7 nucleotides agree with TRBD1. The CDR3 runs 14 residues. CDR1 is SQVTM and CDR2 is ANQGSEA in the germline V gene. After removal of 6 bases from V and 6 bases from J, the junction contained 13 bases not matched to a gene. The CDR3, as DNA: TGCAGCGTCTTGAAAGTCTTCACAGGGGATGGCTACACCTTC. Protein product: CSVLKVFTGDGYTF.

The chain has TRBV7-6 and TRBJ1-5; the D is unclear. The CDR3 runs to 12 residues. The V end was cut by 5 bases, the J end by 3 bases, with 5 bases between. Germline V gene lookup returns CDR1 SGHVS and CDR2 FNYEAQ. The CDR3 DNA follows: TGTGCCAGCAGCCAAGACAATCAGCCCCAGCATTTT. This gives the protein CASSQDNQPQHF. Full variable domain (rest looked up from reference TRBV7-6 and TRBJ1-5): GAGVSQSPRYKVTKRGQDVALRCDPISGHVSLYWYRQALGQGPEFLTYFNYEAQQDKSGLPNDRFSAERPEGSISTLTIQRTEQRDSAMYRCASSQDNQPQHFGDGTRLSIL.

V is TRBV7-9 and J is TRBJ1-2, with D hard to call. The CDR3 sequence is 11 residues long. Germline V gives CDR1 SEHNR, CDR2 FQNEAQ (reference sequence). V dropped 10 bases and J dropped 7 bases, with 13 bases sitting between them. Written as DNA, the CDR3 is TGTGCCACCGGCCGTAGCGGTGGCTACACCTTC. It yields the protein CATGRSGGYTF.

V is TRBV7-9 and J is TRBJ1-1; D is ambiguous. Trimming stripped 2 bases from V and 1 base from J, with 5 bases between. The CDR3 extends over 13 amino acids. Germline-derived CDR1 and CDR2 are SEHNR and FQNEAQ (reference sequence). DNA of the CDR3: TGTGCCAGCAGCTTAAACAAGAACACTGAAGCTTTCTTT. Translated, it gives CASSLNKNTEAFF.

The chain is built from TRBV4-3 and TRBJ2-3; possible D gene TRBD2, 7 bases. CDR3 length: 16 residues. Germline V lookup: CDR1 LGHNA, CDR2 YSLEER. Trimming stripped 6 bases from V and 3 bases from J, with 19 bases between. The CDR3, as DNA: TGCGCCAGCAGTCACCGGGGAGGGGGACGTACAGATACGCAGTATTTT. It encodes CASSHRGGGRTDTQYF.

Concerning this clone itself: Other DNA sequences in this specimen translate into the identical CDR3. V and J are TRBV7-2 and TRBJ1-1; a possible D gene is TRBD1 (6 bases). Trimming took 5 bases from V and 0 from J, leaving 10 bases between them. The CDR3 runs to 14 residues. Germline CDR1 is SGHTA and CDR2 is FQGNSA. In DNA form, the CDR3 reads TGTGCCAGCAGCCTAGGGGGTGTGAACACTGAAGCTTTCTTT. It yields the protein CASSLGGVNTEAFF.